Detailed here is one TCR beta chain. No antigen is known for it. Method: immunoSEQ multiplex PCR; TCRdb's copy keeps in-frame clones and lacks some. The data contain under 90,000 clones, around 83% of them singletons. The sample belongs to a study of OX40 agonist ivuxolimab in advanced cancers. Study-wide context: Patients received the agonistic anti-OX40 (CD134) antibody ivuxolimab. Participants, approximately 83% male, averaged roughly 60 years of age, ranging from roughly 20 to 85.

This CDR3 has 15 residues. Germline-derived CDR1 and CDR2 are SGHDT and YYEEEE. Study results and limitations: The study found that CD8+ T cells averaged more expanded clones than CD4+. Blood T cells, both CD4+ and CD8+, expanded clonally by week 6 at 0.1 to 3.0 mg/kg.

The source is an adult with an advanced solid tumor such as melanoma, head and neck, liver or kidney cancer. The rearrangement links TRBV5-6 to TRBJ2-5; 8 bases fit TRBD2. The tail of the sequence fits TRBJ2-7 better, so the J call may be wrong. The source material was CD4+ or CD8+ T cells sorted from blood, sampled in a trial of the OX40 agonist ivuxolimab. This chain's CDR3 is CASSPGLVPAYEQYF. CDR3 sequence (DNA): TGTGCCAGCAGCCCGGGACTAGTCCCCGCCTACGAGCAGTACTTC.